This T cell receptor (beta chain) appears in the sequencing data of a study of T cells after yellow fever vaccination (dated by TCRdb to between 2018 and 2020). In terms of the full investigation: The SMART-Seq v4 Ultra Low Input RNA kit was used to prepare libraries from fractions with low cell numbers. To follow T-cell clones before and after primary and booster YFV17D yellow fever vaccination, bulk TCR alpha and beta repertoires were sequenced over time. Two healthy male donors made up the cohort, one aged 18 to 30 years and the other aged 30 to 40 years. Blood was drawn at multiple timepoints before and after primary and secondary immunization, with bulk PBMC replicates and cell subsets isolated.

The treatment or condition label on this specimen signifies: live attenuated yellow fever vaccine strain. Two biological replicates of bulk PBMCs were collected at each blood-draw timepoint. A standard Ficoll-Paque protocol was used to isolate PBMCs from peripheral blood. TriZol was used to extract RNA from bulk PBMCs, from CD4 and CD8 fractions, and from dextramer-positive and dextramer-negative fractions. To note about this clonotype: Its antigen remains unidentified. No base qualities exist here, and no much larger clone lies one base off it.

TCR cDNA was made using 5'RACE template switching, a step that added a universal primer site and unique molecular identifiers. Priming of cDNA synthesis was performed from both the TCR alpha and TCR beta constant segments. Library amplification used two PCR steps, and the second PCR step added sample barcodes and sequencing adapters. Sequencing of libraries was done on Illumina HiSeq 2500 (2x100 bp) or NovaSeq (2x150 bp). Regarding the original processing steps: Demultiplexing of reads and collapsing into UMI consensus sequences were performed with MIGEC, and V(D)J alignment was carried out with MiXCR. Vaccine-responding clonotypes were defined with edgeR using replicate PBMC samples, requiring FDR below 0.01 and a log2 fold change above 5 up to day 15. CD4 or CD8 identity was assigned to each bulk clonotype according to whether the clonotype was present at higher abundance in the sequenced CD4 repertoire or the sequenced CD8 repertoire. The raw public data were reprocessed by TCRdb itself: fastp quality trimming at Q25, MiXCR clonotype calling, in-frame beta chains only. CDR3 protein duplicates are merged, each entry listing the most common genes and DNA. TCRdb, not the original authors, processed these V and J calls. The sample table shows about 550,000 distinct CDR3 sequences, and about 19% are seen once. The ten largest clones capture more than 13% of the sample.

Findings and caveats that apply to the study as a whole: After the booster, most clones that had expanded after primary vaccination were detected again (approximately 95% of CD4 and around nine tenths of CD8), suggesting broad maintenance of memory. Because the study included only a couple of donors, the extent to which the findings can be generalized is limited. A small fraction of clonotypes showed up in both the CD4 and CD8 compartments, probably as a result of convergent recombination. Computational filtering was needed because FACS-sorted repertoires could contain abundant contaminating clonotypes from the bulk population. The secondary T-cell response was found to be weaker but faster than the primary response, with a peak reached on day 5 rather than on day 15.

The sequence was obtained from a man aged 25-45 years who received the YFV17D yellow fever vaccine. The material was PBMCs, obtained 15 days after the yellow fever booster vaccination.

The CDR3 amino acid sequence is: CSVGAQTGRSYNEQFF. The DNA sequence reads TGCAGCGTTGGAGCTCAGACAGGGAGGTCCTACAATGAGCAGTTCTTC. Recombination linked TRBV29-1 to TRBJ2-1; TRBD1 is a possible D gene, resting on 7 matching bases. The CDR3 runs 16 amino acids, cysteine and phenylalanine included. The kept DNA is CDR3 alone, 48 bases in frame from the first base. The germline V gene encodes CDR1 SQVTM and CDR2 ANQGSEA. Trimming costs V 4 bases and J 1 base, and their ends lie 17 bases apart.